What follows are 15 T cell receptor beta chains derived from one specimen sequenced in a study of beta chain features in type 1 diabetes. What was sequenced were expressed TCRB transcripts, since all of the isolated RNA had been reverse transcribed. The repertoire was sequenced with immunoSEQ multiplex PCR; TCRdb's copy has only in-frame clones and lacks some. The table lists roughly 450,000 clones, roughly 13% of them singletons, with approximately 0.038% in the top ten. Sequencing used naive CD4+ T cells from blood. Receptor source: a man younger than 45 in good health.

V usage is TRBV27 and J usage is TRBJ2-3; D might be TRBD2 (6 bases). V was clipped by 6 bases and J by 5 bases, with 12 bases between them. This CDR3 is built from 13 residues. Germline CDR1 MNHEY, CDR2 SMNVEV (reference sequence). As DNA, the CDR3 is TGTGCCAGCAGGTCTCTAGCGTTAGATACGCAGTATTTT. It is translated as CASRSLALDTQYF.

This clone has just a few counts. V is TRBV5-1 and J is TRBJ2-1; D not certain. With 0 bases removed from V and 9 bases from J, the gap between germline ends came to 10 bases. The length of the CDR3 is 13 residues. Germline V gives CDR1 SGHRS, CDR2 YFSETQ. CDR3 residues: CASSLVGRSEQFF. CDR3 DNA sequence: TGCGCCAGCAGCTTGGTAGGACGCTCTGAGCAGTTCTTC.

This clone has only one observation. The chain employs TRBV25-1 and TRBJ2-7, with TRBD1 as a possible D gene (6 bases). Between the trimmed V and J ends, which lost 2 bases and 4 bases, there was a span of 15 bases. The CDR3 runs to 15 residues. Germline CDR1 reads MGHDK; CDR2 reads SYGVNS. In nucleotides, the CDR3 is TGTGCCAGCAGTGAACCACAGGGACGGGCGTACGAGCAGTACTTC. Translated, it gives CASSEPQGRAYEQYF.

Of note for this clone: At the DNA level, this CDR3 is encoded by other sequences in the same sample as well. The chain couples TRBV29-1 to TRBJ1-1; D gene ambiguous. The CDR3 length is 11 residues. Trimming removed 5 bases from V and 3 bases from J, with 7 bases in between. Germline lookup yields CDR1 SQVTM and CDR2 ANQGSEA. This chain's CDR3 is CSVIRDTEAFF. For the CDR3, the DNA is TGCAGCGTTATAAGGGACACTGAAGCTTTCTTT.

This sequence joins TRBV19 and TRBJ1-1; weak D call: TRBD1 (5 bases). Looked up from germline, CDR1 is LNHDA and CDR2 is SQIVND (reference sequence). V lost 3 bases and J 6 bases, leaving 14 bases between the germline ends. This CDR3 is built from 14 residues. The CDR3 region is CASSIARGSAEAFF. For the CDR3, the DNA is TGTGCCAGTAGTATCGCGAGGGGAAGCGCTGAAGCTTTCTTT. Full variable domain (missing parts from reference TRBV19 and TRBJ1-1): DGGITQSPKYLFRKEGQNVTLSCEQNLNHDAMYWYRQDPGQGLRLIYYSQIVNDFQKGDIAEGYSVSREKKESFPLTVTSAQKNPTAFYLCASSIARGSAEAFFGQGTRLTVV.

In this sample, this clone turned up a few times. The genes are TRBV6-5 and TRBJ2-3; 7 bases agree with TRBD2. With 4 bases clipped from V and 1 base from J, the junction kept 8 bases outside the gene matches. The CDR3 is made up of 16 amino acids. Germline-derived CDR1 and CDR2 are MNHEY and SVGAGI. CDR3 in amino acids: CASSSHGLAGTDTQYF. The CDR3 DNA follows: TGTGCCAGCAGTTCACACGGTCTAGCGGGCACAGATACGCAGTATTTT.

This clone was recorded a few times. Here the CDR3 reads CASSVLAGPNEQFF. CDR3 DNA sequence: TGTGCCAGCAGCGTTCTAGCGGGGCCGAATGAGCAGTTCTTC. The chain uses TRBV9 and TRBJ2-1; 9 nucleotides match TRBD2. V shed 2 bases, J shed 7 bases, and the junction held 4 bases outside the gene matches. Germline lookup yields CDR1 SGDLS and CDR2 YYNGEE. CDR3 length: 14 residues.

The CDR3 DNA follows: TGCGCCAGCAGCTTGGTGGCAGGGCAGAGACGTTTAGAGCTGTTTTTT. This sequence encodes CASSLVAGQRRLELFF. The rearrangement uses TRBV5-1 and TRBJ2-2; TRBD1 might be the D (5 bases). V was trimmed by 0 bases and J by 11 bases, leaving 20 bases between them. Per the germline V gene, CDR1 is SGHRS and CDR2 is YFSETQ. This CDR3 comprises 16 residues. Full variable domain (outside the CDR3, taken from reference TRBV5-1 and TRBJ2-2): KAGVTQTPRYLIKTRGQQVTLSCSPISGHRSVSWYQQTPGQGLQFLFEYFSETQRNKGNFPGRFSGRQFSNSRSEMNVSTLELGDSALYLCASSLVAGQRRLELFFGEGSRLTVL.

This clone turned up a few times. CDR3 sequence (DNA): TGTGCCAGTTGTCTGGGTCGAACTGGGGACATTCAGTACTTC. Translated: CASCLGRTGDIQYF. The chain recombines TRBV19 with TRBJ2-4; D gene ambiguous. Germline CDR1 LNHDA, CDR2 SQIVND (reference sequence). V lost 8 bases to trimming and J lost 8 bases, with 19 bases between them. The CDR3 covers 14 residues.

V and J are TRBV30 and TRBJ2-7; 7 nucleotides agree with TRBD1. V lost 1 base, J lost 3 bases, and 0 bases stayed unmatched. The germline V gene encodes CDR1 GTSNPN and CDR2 SVGIG (reference sequence). The CDR3 is made up of 12 amino acids. CDR3 DNA: TGTGCCTGGAGTGGACAGGGCTACGAGCAGTACGTC. It codes for CAWSGQGYEQYV.

Only a few counts were recorded for this clone. The rearrangement links TRBV5-4 to TRBJ2-1, with 8 nucleotides matching TRBD2. CDR1 and CDR2 from the germline V gene are SGHNT and YYREEE (reference sequence). With V trimmed by 3 bases and J by 0 bases, 5 bases remained unmatched. The CDR3 has 16 amino acids. Here the CDR3 DNA reads TGTGCCAGCAGCTCCCTGAGCGGGAGCTCCTACAATGAGCAGTTCTTC. As protein: CASSSLSGSSYNEQFF.

The V gene is TRBV4-1, the J gene TRBJ2-3; D might be TRBD1 or TRBD2, each matching 6 bases. The CDR3 is 14 residues long. Germline V gene data show CDR1 as MGHRA and CDR2 as YSYEKL. V lost 1 base to trimming and J lost 2 bases, with 7 bases between them. The CDR3 loop is CASSQGGATDTQYF. The CDR3 region has the DNA TGCGCCAGCAGCCAAGGGGGGGCCACAGATACGCAGTATTTT.

This clone was observed a handful of times. This CDR3 is CASGLVLGTRSYEQYF. The DNA of the CDR3 is TGTGCTAGTGGTTTGGTCCTCGGGACTAGGTCTTACGAGCAGTACTTC. This sequence joins TRBV12-5 and TRBJ2-7; 8 bases line up with TRBD2. The CDR3 loop spans 16 amino acids. V lost 0 bases to trimming and J lost 4 bases; unmatched junction nucleotides: 8. In germline, CDR1 is LGHNT, CDR2 FRNRAP. The full variable domain, completed using reference TRBV12-5 and TRBJ2-7, is DARVTQTPRHKVTEMGQEVTMRCQPILGHNTVFWYRQTMMQGLELLAYFRNRAPLDDSGMPKDRFSAEMPDATLATLKIQPSEPRDSAVYFCASGLVLGTRSYEQYFGPGTRLTVT.

This clone was counted between two and nine times. The genes are TRBV5-4 and TRBJ2-4; D uncertain. Between the trimmed V and J ends, which lost 4 bases and 0 bases, there was a span of 14 bases. The germline V gene has CDR1 SGHNT and CDR2 YYREEE (reference sequence). The CDR3 spans 16 residues. The CDR3 sequence: CASSPSLRLAKNIQYF. The CDR3 DNA reads TGTGCCAGCAGCCCGAGCCTGAGGCTAGCCAAAAACATTCAGTACTTC.

This chain connects TRBV5-1 to TRBJ2-2, with TRBD2 as a possible D gene (5 bases). The CDR3 sequence is 15 residues long. V gave up 4 bases and J gave up 4 bases, with 14 bases separating them. Germline V gives CDR1 SGHRS, CDR2 YFSETQ. The CDR3 DNA is TGCGCCAGCAGCAGACCTAGCCAACTCACCGGGGAGCTGTTTTTT. Its translation: CASSRPSQLTGELFF.